The rows below give T cell receptor beta chains drawn from one sample of a study of chemoradiotherapy in HPV16-positive cancers. TCRdb's table, derived via immunoSEQ multiplex PCR, lists solely in-frame clones and lacks some. Found here are over 35,000 clones, roughly 77% of them singletons; the top ten hold about 5%. Sequenced material: blood, taken from a patient who underwent chemoradiotherapy. The receptors shown here come from a human donor with HPV-associated anogenital cancer. The CDR3 runs from the conserved cysteine through the conserved F or W. A D gene is named only where the DNA matches it firmly. Part of the rows lack a size; the others show once, few, many or a class for expanded clones.

J gene | V gene | D gene | clone size | CDR3 protein | CDR3 DNA
TRBJ2-1 | TRBV11-3 | NA | NA | CASSVGNSALNEQFF | TGTGCCAGCAGCGTAGGTAATTCGGCTCTTAATGAGCAGTTCTTC
TRBJ1-1 | TRBV2 | NA | NA | CASISFGVNTEAFF | TGTGCCAGCATCTCATTCGGGGTAAACACTGAAGCTTTCTTT
TRBJ2-1 | TRBV7-8 | NA | NA | CASSLALGYNEQFF | TGTGCCAGCAGCTTAGCGCTGGGATACAATGAGCAGTTCTTC
TRBJ2-2 | TRBV5-1 | TRBD1 | NA | CASRLGTGDTGELFF | TGCGCCAGCAGATTAGGGACAGGGGACACCGGGGAGCTGTTTTTT
TRBJ2-7 | TRBV18 | NA | NA | CASSSPGQGTSSYEQYF | TGTGCCAGCTCTTCCCCCGGACAGGGGACTAGCTCCTACGAGCAGTACTTC
TRBJ2-1 | TRBV11-3 | NA | NA | CASSSGPYNEQFF | TGTGCCAGCAGCTCGGGACCGTACAATGAGCAGTTCTTC
TRBJ2-2 | TRBV5-6 | NA | NA | CASSFLTADTGELFF | TGTGCCAGCAGCTTCCTCACCGCCGACACCGGGGAGCTGTTTTTT
TRBJ2-7 | TRBV5-1 | TRBD2 | once | CASSLAGGDPTF | TGCGCCAGCAGCTTGGCCGGGGGGGACCCGACCTTC
TRBJ1-2 | TRBV15 | NA | once | CATSRPPWSYTF | TGTGCCACCAGCAGACCACCCTGGAGCTACACCTTC
TRBJ2-1 | TRBV19 | TRBD2 | NA | CAVKGLSSYNEQFF | TGTGCCGTTAAGGGACTAAGCTCCTACAATGAGCAGTTCTTC
TRBJ1-1 | TRBV30 | NA | medium-sized | CAWAPGVGTEAFF | TGTGCCTGGGCCCCAGGGGTGGGCACTGAAGCTTTCTTT
TRBJ2-1 | TRBV7-6 | TRBD2 | NA | CASSFTGGPDEQFF | TGTGCCAGCAGCTTTACGGGGGGGCCCGATGAGCAGTTCTTC
TRBJ1-1 | TRBV9 | TRBD1 | NA | CASTGRGDRGLQEAFF | TGTGCCAGCACCGGTAGAGGGGACAGGGGTCTTCAGGAAGCTTTCTTT
TRBJ2-7 | TRBV30 | TRBD1 | NA | CAWSVPGGPNCF | TGTGCCTGGAGTGTGCCAGGGGGCCCTAACTGCTTC
TRBJ2-2 | TRBV11-2 | TRBD2 | few | CASSSAQRGITGELFF | TGTGCCAGCAGCTCGGCCCAGCGGGGGATCACCGGGGAGCTGTTTTTT
TRBJ1-2 | TRBV10-2 | NA | few | CASSESDDYGYTF | TGCGCCAGCAGTGAGTCGGATGACTATGGCTACACCTTC
TRBJ2-3 | TRBV5-1 | TRBD2 | NA | CASSLLSRGGTDTQYF | TGCGCCAGCAGCTTGTTGTCGCGGGGGGGCACAGATACGCAGTATTTT
TRBJ2-3 | TRBV5-1 | TRBD1 | NA | CATGTGSTDTQYF | TGCGCCACCGGGACAGGGAGTACAGATACGCAGTATTTT
TRBJ1-1 | TRBV29-1 | NA | NA | CSVRQGGNTEAFF | TGCAGCGTTCGCCAAGGCGGGAACACTGAAGCTTTCTTT
TRBJ1-6 | TRBV6-5 | NA | NA | CASSSSDGARNSPLHF | TGTGCCAGCAGTTCTTCTGATGGGGCGAGGAATTCACCCCTCCACTTT
TRBJ2-3 | TRBV6-1 | NA | NA | CASLPGLGTDTQYF | TGTGCCAGTCTACCGGGACTGGGCACAGATACGCAGTATTTT
TRBJ1-4 | TRBV7-9 | NA | NA | CASSLAVRDEKLFF | TGTGCCAGCAGCTTAGCAGTCAGGGACGAAAAACTGTTTTTT
TRBJ2-7 | TRBV18 | NA | once | CASSPRWTGPHEQYF | TGTGCCAGCTCACCCCGGTGGACTGGGCCTCACGAGCAGTACTTC
TRBJ1-1 | TRBV6-1 | TRBD1 | NA | CASIVGTAYTEAFF | TGTGCCAGCATAGTTGGGACAGCTTACACTGAAGCTTTCTTT
TRBJ2-3 | TRBV7-2 | NA | NA | CASSLVADTQYF | TGTGCCAGCAGCTTAGTAGCGGATACGCAGTATTTT
TRBJ1-5 | TRBV7-2 | NA | few | CASSLSNNQPQHF | TGTGCCAGCAGCTTATCTAACAATCAGCCCCAGCATTTT
TRBJ1-4 | TRBV30 | NA | NA | CAWRGLYGEKLFF | TGTGCCTGGAGGGGGTTATACGGCGAAAAACTGTTTTTT
TRBJ2-3 | TRBV23-1 | NA | NA | CASRGWGEHTDTQYF | TGCGCCAGCAGGGGTTGGGGAGAGCACACAGATACGCAGTATTTT
TRBJ1-4 | TRBV30 | TRBD1 | NA | CARKEGATNEKLFF | TGTGCCCGAAAGGAGGGGGCTACTAATGAAAAACTGTTTTTT
TRBJ2-1 | TRBV6-5 | NA | once | CASSYSKGLSGEQFF | TGTGCCAGCAGTTACTCGAAAGGGTTATCGGGTGAGCAGTTCTTC
TRBJ1-6 | TRBV19 | NA | NA | CASSIATVDSPLHF | TGTGCCAGTAGTATAGCGACGGTGGATTCACCCCTCCACTTT
TRBJ2-7 | TRBV14 | NA | NA | CASSQDGVWDLNRNEQYF | TGTGCCAGCAGCCAAGATGGGGTGTGGGACCTGAATAGGAACGAGCAGTACTTC
TRBJ2-4 | TRBV4-1 | NA | once | CASSQEGRAENIQYF | TGCGCCAGCAGCCAAGAGGGCAGGGCTGAAAACATTCAGTACTTC
TRBJ2-5 | TRBV11-2 | NA | NA | CASSLDITRRLYF | TGTGCCAGCAGCTTAGATATCACGCGTCGACTATACTTC
TRBJ1-5 | TRBV15 | TRBD1 | few | CATRGTGGFSDQPQHF | TGTGCCACCAGGGGGACAGGGGGATTTTCCGATCAGCCCCAGCATTTT
TRBJ1-1 | TRBV29-1 | NA | NA | CSVHHGGNTEAFF | TGCAGCGTTCATCACGGCGGTAACACTGAAGCTTTCTTT
TRBJ2-7 | TRBV4-1 | NA | NA | CASSQGTAEGHEQYF | TGCGCCAGCAGCCAAGGGACAGCGGAGGGGCACGAGCAGTACTTC
TRBJ1-1 | TRBV6-5 | NA | NA | CASSFDGMNTEAFF | TGTGCCAGCAGTTTCGACGGTATGAACACTGAAGCTTTCTTT
TRBJ2-7 | TRBV7-3 | NA | NA | CASSFERDYEQYF | TGTGCCAGCAGCTTCGAGAGGGACTACGAGCAGTACTTC
TRBJ2-6 | TRBV2 | TRBD1 | once | CASNLPGQRTSGANVLTF | TGTGCCAGCAACCTACCGGGACAGAGGACCTCTGGGGCCAACGTCCTGACTTTC
TRBJ1-2 | TRBV4-3 | NA | NA | CASSQGGADYGYTF | TGCGCCAGCAGCCAAGGGGGCGCCGACTATGGCTACACCTTC
TRBJ1-1 | TRBV19 | NA | NA | CASSPQGAVVTEAFF | TGTGCCAGTAGTCCCCAGGGTGCGGTGGTAACTGAAGCTTTCTTT
TRBJ2-7 | TRBV10-1 | TRBD1 | NA | CASSEGTGQGQVQQYF | TGCGCCAGCAGTGAAGGTACGGGACAGGGACAGGTACAGCAGTACTTC
TRBJ2-2 | TRBV7-9 | NA | NA | CAGTGLAGELFF | TGTGCCGGAACAGGGTTGGCCGGGGAGCTGTTTTTT
TRBJ1-1 | TRBV5-1 | NA | NA | CASSLGDRLDVAEAFF | TGCGCCAGCAGTTTAGGGGACCGACTGGACGTAGCTGAAGCTTTCTTT
TRBJ1-2 | TRBV5-1 | NA | NA | CASSLVGGQLNYGYTF | TGCGCCAGCAGCTTGGTCGGTGGACAGCTTAACTATGGCTACACCTTC
TRBJ2-5 | TRBV5-1 | NA | NA | CASSEGGGVGETQYF | TGCGCCAGCAGTGAAGGGGGCGGGGTTGGAGAGACCCAGTACTTC